Shown below are 21 T cell receptor beta chains from a single sample sequenced in a study of cytomegalovirus exposure and HLA in healthy donors listed by TCRdb under 2017. The library was built by means of the immunoSEQ multiplex PCR assay. The multiplex PCR relied on a mix of 60 forward primers for TCR Vbeta segments and 13 reverse primers for TCR Jbeta segments. Here the immuneACCESS table is served through TCRdb, limited to in-frame sequences with V and J called. Missing clones are a known gap in these copies; in checked studies unresolved V genes cover under half, and the rest lacks a known reason. In all, the sample holds some 190,000 clones, and around 80% of those were seen once. The ten top clones hold about 1.9% of the sample. Sequencing was done on a sample of PBMCs. Every receptor here comes from a woman younger than 45 in good health and CMV-seronegative.

The chain joins TRBV15 to TRBJ1-4, with 10 bases fitting TRBD1. The germline CDR1 and CDR2 sequences are LNHNV and YYDKDF (reference sequence). The CDR3 covers 14 residues. The ends lost 6 bases at V and 6 bases at J; junction bases unmatched: 4. CDR3 residues: CATSYGTGDEKLFF. CDR3 sequence (DNA): TGTGCCACCAGTTACGGGACAGGGGATGAAAAACTGTTTTTT. Filled out from reference TRBV15 and TRBJ1-4, the complete variable domain reads DAMVIQNPRYQVTQFGKPVTLSCSQTLNHNVMYWYQQKSSQAPKLLFHYYDKDFNNEADTPDNFQSRRPNTSFCFLDIRSPGLGDTAMYLCATSYGTGDEKLFFGSGTQLSVL.

This sequence joins TRBV25-1 and TRBJ2-7; the D is unclear. CDR1 MGHDK and CDR2 SYGVNS come from the germline V gene. This CDR3 region has 11 residues. Trimming shortened V by 1 base and J by 5 bases, and 3 bases separated the two germline ends. The CDR3 DNA reads as TGTGCCAGCAGTGAATTCAACGAGCAGTACTTC. It translates to CASSEFNEQYF.

This sequence joins TRBV2 and TRBJ2-7, with unresolved D. V was trimmed by 4 bases and J by 4 bases, leaving 11 bases between them. CDR1 and CDR2 (germline): SNHLY, FYNNEI. The CDR3 has 13 residues. The CDR3: CASSAARKYEQYF. The DNA for the CDR3 is TGTGCCAGCAGTGCTGCTAGAAAGTACGAGCAGTACTTC.

This chain links TRBV6-5 with TRBJ2-1; 9 nucleotides align to TRBD1. Germline CDR1 MNHEY, CDR2 SVGAGI. Germline trimming cut 0 bases from V and 10 bases from J; bases unmatched to any gene: 7. The CDR3 has 15 residues. The CDR3 DNA reads as TGTGCCAGCAGTTACTCAGAGACAGGGGGAGTGGAGCAGTTCTTC. Translation: CASSYSETGGVEQFF.

V gene TRBV6-5 combines with J gene TRBJ2-2; D gene unclear. Trimming removed 7 bases at V and 6 bases at J, with 15 bases between. Per germline, CDR1 MNHEY and CDR2 SVGAGI. The CDR3 consists of 14 residues. The CDR3 nucleotides are TGTGCCAGCAAGGTCAGGATCCCATCCGGGGAGCTGTTTTTT. It translates to CASKVRIPSGELFF.

This chain uses TRBV7-9 with TRBJ2-5, with 8 bases matching TRBD2. V dropped 6 bases and J dropped 1; count of bases not matched to a gene: 1. CDR3 length: 13 residues. CDR1 is SEHNR, CDR2 FQNEAQ, per germline (reference sequence). CDR3 DNA sequence: TGTGCCAGCAGAGGGACTAGCCAAGAGACCCAGTACTTC. It codes for CASRGTSQETQYF.

This chain links TRBV30 with TRBJ1-4, with 7 positions matching TRBD1. The CDR3 is made up of 16 amino acids. Germline CDR1 and CDR2: GTSNPN and SVGIG (reference sequence). Trimming took 1 base from V and 4 from J; bases not matched to a gene: 9. The CDR3 region has the DNA TGTGCCTGGAGTGATGTCAGGGGGTCCCGTAATGAAAAACTGTTTTTT. It is translated as CAWSDVRGSRNEKLFF.

The rearrangement uses TRBV2 and TRBJ1-1, with 7 positions matching TRBD1. The CDR3 totals 14 residues. V lost 6 bases and J lost 0; bases outside the gene matches: 4. Germline V gives CDR1 SNHLY, CDR2 FYNNEI. Written as DNA, the CDR3 is TGTGCCAGCAGACCGGGACAGCTGAACACTGAAGCTTTCTTT. It specifies CASRPGQLNTEAFF.

V usage is TRBV5-8 and J usage is TRBJ2-7; 8 nucleotides line up with TRBD1. Germline V gives CDR1 SGHTS, CDR2 YDEGEE. The J segment lost 5 bases and the V segment lost 4 bases, leaving 8 bases of the junction unmatched. The CDR3 extends over 14 amino acids. The CDR3 DNA reads as TGTGCCAGCAGCCACGGACAGGGAGTAAACGAGCAGTACTTC. Its translation: CASSHGQGVNEQYF. Full variable domain (rest looked up from reference TRBV5-8 and TRBJ2-7): EAGVTQSPTHLIKTRGQQATLRCSPISGHTSVYWYQQALGLGLQFLLWYDEGEERNRGNFPPRFSGRQFPNYSSELNVNALELEDSALYLCASSHGQGVNEQYFGPGTRLTVT.

The chain carries TRBV6-6 and TRBJ2-7; the D gene is possibly TRBD2 (5 bases). Germline V gives CDR1 MNHNY, CDR2 SVGAGI (reference sequence). CDR3 length: 11 amino acids. Trimming took off 8 bases at V and 2 bases at J, with 7 bases between the two ends. CDR3 in amino acids: CASGSTYEQYF. DNA for the CDR3: TGTGCCAGCGGGAGTACCTACGAGCAGTACTTC.

This clone was recorded once. The rearrangement links TRBV6-1 to TRBJ2-7; 12 bases align to TRBD2. Germline lookup yields CDR1 MNHNS and CDR2 SASEGT. The V segment lost 6 bases and the J segment 1 base; nucleotides outside the gene matches: 4. The CDR3 runs 15 residues. The CDR3 coding sequence is TGTGCCAGCAGGTTCACTAGCGGGGGGTCCTACGAGCAGTACTTC. Translating it yields CASRFTSGGSYEQYF.

The chain is built from TRBV5-1 and TRBJ1-1; TRBD1 might be the D (6 bases). V lost 4 bases, J lost 7 bases, and 14 bases lay in between. Looked up from germline, CDR1 is SGHRS and CDR2 is YFSETQ. The CDR3 length is 13 residues. CDR3 residues: CASSGVGAGEAFF. Written as DNA, the CDR3 is TGCGCCAGCAGCGGCGTGGGGGCCGGTGAAGCTTTCTTT.

The chain combines TRBV4-2 with TRBJ1-6; 8 bases are shared with TRBD1. Germline CDR1 and CDR2: LGHNA and YNFKEQ. Trimming removed 1 base from V and 9 bases from J; junction bases left unmatched: 8. The length of the CDR3 is 16 residues. The CDR3 protein is CASSQGVDRAGSPLHF. The CDR3 DNA sequence: TGTGCCAGCAGCCAAGGTGTGGACAGGGCCGGTTCACCCCTCCACTTT.

This CDR3 is CASSQDAGNSNQPQHF. CDR3 in DNA: TGCGCCAGCAGCCAAGATGCGGGGAATAGCAATCAGCCCCAGCATTTT. The J gene is TRBJ1-5, the V gene TRBV4-1, with no clear D. The length of the CDR3 is 16 residues. Per germline, CDR1 MGHRA and CDR2 YSYEKL. With 0 bases removed from V and 0 bases from J, the gap between germline ends came to 9 bases.

The chain couples TRBV5-4 to TRBJ2-3; D perhaps matches TRBD1 (5 bases). The germline gives CDR1 SGHNT, CDR2 YYREEE (reference sequence). V lost 3 bases and J 4 bases, leaving 9 bases between the germline ends. This CDR3 spans 13 amino acids. The CDR3 here is CASSSAGSDTQYF. DNA of the CDR3: TGTGCCAGCAGCTCTGCAGGGTCAGATACGCAGTATTTT.

The chain links TRBV9 to TRBJ2-1; 10 positions match TRBD2. The CDR3 length is 15 residues. V trimming: 0 bases; J trimming: 6 bases; junction bases outside the gene matches: 3. CDR1 is SGDLS and CDR2 is YYNGEE in the germline V gene. This CDR3 is CASSVVLAGSNEQFF. The CDR3 nucleotides are TGTGCCAGCAGCGTAGTACTAGCGGGGAGCAATGAGCAGTTCTTC.

The CDR3 DNA follows: TGTGCCAGCAGCTTAGTTTCCGCGGCCGACGAGCAGTACTTC. It is translated as CASSLVSAADEQYF. The gene calls are TRBV7-2 and TRBJ2-7, with unresolved D. V was cut by 1 base and J by 5 bases, with 12 bases left in between. This CDR3 region has 14 residues. Germline lookup yields CDR1 SGHTA and CDR2 FQGNSA. Full variable domain (rest looked up from reference TRBV7-2 and TRBJ2-7): GAGVSQSPSNKVTEKGKDVELRCDPISGHTALYWYRQSLGQGLEFLIYFQGNSAPDKSGLPSDRFSAERTGGSVSTLTIQRTQQEDSAVYLCASSLVSAADEQYFGPGTRLTVT.

This clone occurred a few times. The chain combines TRBV4-1 with TRBJ2-7, with 7 bases matching TRBD1. V was pared by 4 bases and J by 0 bases, with 6 bases of the junction left unmatched. CDR1 and CDR2 (germline): MGHRA, YSYEKL. The CDR3 is made up of 15 amino acids. The CDR3 DNA reads TGCGCCAGCAGCCCCTCGGACAGGAGCTCCTACGAGCAGTACTTC. It translates to CASSPSDRSSYEQYF.

The chain recombines TRBV5-1 with TRBJ1-2, with TRBD1 identical over 8 bases. V shed 2 bases, J shed 0 bases, and the junction held 6 bases outside the gene matches. The germline V gene has CDR1 SGHRS and CDR2 YFSETQ. The CDR3 spans 16 residues. CDR3 DNA sequence: TGCGCCAGCAGCTTAGGACAGGGAGTTTCTAACTATGGCTACACCTTC. Its translation is CASSLGQGVSNYGYTF.

The chain links TRBV27 to TRBJ1-2, with D possibly matching TRBD1 (6 bases). Trimming shortened V by 5 bases and J by 2 bases, and 15 bases separated the two germline ends. CDR1 and CDR2 (germline): MNHEY, SMNVEV (reference sequence). This CDR3 is built from 15 residues. This CDR3 reads CASSHDYRVNYGYTF. CDR3 bases: TGTGCCAGCAGTCACGACTACAGGGTGAACTATGGCTACACCTTC.

The chain combines TRBV5-1 with TRBJ2-1, with 10 positions matching TRBD1. This CDR3 has 15 amino acids. The J segment lost 7 bases and the V segment lost 4 bases, leaving 8 bases of the junction unmatched. Germline V CDR1 and CDR2: SGHRS, YFSETQ. The CDR3 DNA reads as TGCGCCAGCAGCCCCGGGACAGGGGTCTCGAATGAGCAGTTCTTC. Translated: CASSPGTGVSNEQFF.